This passage covers 2 T cell receptor beta chains from one sample sequenced in a study of cytotoxic CD8 clonotypes in ibrutinib-treated CLL. Sequenced by immunoSEQ multiplex PCR; TCRdb stores in-frame clones only, minus some. The profile shows roughly 30,000 clones, around 76% of them singletons. The sequenced sample was PBMCs, obtained after 36 months of ibrutinib treatment. Every receptor here comes from a human donor with chronic lymphocytic leukemia.

The table lists this clone with a few counts. This CDR3 is CASSLATGNQPQHF. As DNA, the CDR3 is TGTGCCAGCAGCTTAGCTACGGGAAATCAGCCCCAGCATTTT. The genes are TRBV7-9 and TRBJ1-5; D is undetermined. The germline V gene has CDR1 SEHNR and CDR2 FQNEAQ (reference sequence). V was pared by 0 bases and J by 4 bases, with 7 bases between. This CDR3 is built from 14 residues.

This chain links TRBV27 with TRBJ2-2; 12 bases align to TRBD2. With 7 bases clipped from V and 2 bases from J, the junction kept 5 bases outside the gene matches. This CDR3 spans 16 amino acids. Germline CDR1 and CDR2: MNHEY and SMNVEV (reference sequence). As DNA, the CDR3 is TGTGCCAGCAACCGACTAGCGGGGGTTAACACCGGGGAGCTGTTTTTT. Translating it yields CASNRLAGVNTGELFF.